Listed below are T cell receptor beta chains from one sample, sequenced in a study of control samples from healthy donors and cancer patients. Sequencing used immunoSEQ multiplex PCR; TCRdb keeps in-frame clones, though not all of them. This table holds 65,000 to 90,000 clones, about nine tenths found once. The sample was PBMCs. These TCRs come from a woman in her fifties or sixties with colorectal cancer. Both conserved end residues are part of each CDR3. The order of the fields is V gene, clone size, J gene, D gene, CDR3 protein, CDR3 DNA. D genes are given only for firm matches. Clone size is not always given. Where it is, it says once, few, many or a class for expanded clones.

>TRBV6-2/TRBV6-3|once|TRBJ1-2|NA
CASSPPRVDGYTF
TGTGCCAGCAGTCCCCCGAGGGTGGATGGCTACACCTTC
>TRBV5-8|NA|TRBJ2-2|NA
CASNRGAELFF
TGTGCCAGCAACCGGGGGGCGGAGCTGTTTTTT
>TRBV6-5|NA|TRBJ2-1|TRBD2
CASSYDAGGHNEQFF
TGTGCCAGCAGTTACGATGCGGGGGGGCACAATGAGCAGTTCTTC
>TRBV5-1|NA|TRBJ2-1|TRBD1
CASSRDRVGNEQFF
TGCGCCAGCAGCCGGGACAGGGTGGGGAATGAGCAGTTCTTC
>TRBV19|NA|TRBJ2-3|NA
CASSIGRYTDTQYF
TGTGCCAGTAGTATAGGACGGTACACAGATACGCAGTATTTT
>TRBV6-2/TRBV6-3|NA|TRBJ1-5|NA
CASSYSIRQPQHF
TGTGCCAGCAGTTACTCGATAAGGCAGCCCCAGCATTTT
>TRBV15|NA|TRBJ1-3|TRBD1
CATSRDRGGYSGNTIYF
TGTGCCACCAGCAGGGACAGGGGAGGGTACTCTGGAAACACCATATATTTT
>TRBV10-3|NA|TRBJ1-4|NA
CAISEQPNEKLFF
TGTGCCATCAGTGAACAGCCTAATGAAAAACTGTTTTTT
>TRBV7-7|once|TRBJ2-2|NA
CASSPVPGMNTGELFF
TGTGCCAGCAGCCCGGTTCCGGGGATGAACACCGGGGAGCTGTTTTTT
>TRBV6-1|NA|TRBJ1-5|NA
CASSEWVRQPQHF
TGTGCCAGCAGTGAGTGGGTTCGTCAGCCCCAGCATTTT
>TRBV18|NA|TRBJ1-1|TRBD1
CASSPRTGPNTEAFF
TGTGCCAGCTCACCACGGACAGGGCCAAACACTGAAGCTTTCTTT
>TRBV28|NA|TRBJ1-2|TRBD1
CASSNRDSVYYGYTF
TGTGCCAGCAGCAACCGGGACAGTGTTTACTATGGCTACACCTTC
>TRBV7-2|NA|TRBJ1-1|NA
CASSPRGGSEAFF
TGTGCCAGCAGCCCCCGGGGTGGGAGTGAAGCTTTCTTT
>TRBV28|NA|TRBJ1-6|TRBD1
CASSSGQGYSPLHF
TGTGCCAGCAGTTCCGGACAGGGGTATTCACCCCTCCACTTT
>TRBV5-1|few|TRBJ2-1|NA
CASSLPGYEQFF
TGCGCCAGCAGCTTGCCCGGGTACGAGCAGTTCTTC
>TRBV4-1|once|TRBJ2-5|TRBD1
CASSQDSQGVGETQYF
TGCGCCAGCAGCCAAGATTCCCAGGGGGTTGGGGAGACCCAGTACTTC
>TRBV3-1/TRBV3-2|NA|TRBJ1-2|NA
CASSQGRYGYTF
TGTGCCAGCAGCCAAGGCCGCTATGGCTACACCTTC
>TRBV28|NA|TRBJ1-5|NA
CASSRNFGQPQHF
TGTGCCAGCAGCAGAAATTTCGGTCAGCCCCAGCATTTT
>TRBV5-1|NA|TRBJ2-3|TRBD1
CASSFGTGDRTDTQYF
TGCGCCAGCAGCTTCGGGACAGGGGATAGGACAGATACGCAGTATTTT
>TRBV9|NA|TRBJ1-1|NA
CASSVAVVTEAFF
TGTGCCAGCAGCGTCGCGGTGGTTACTGAAGCTTTCTTT
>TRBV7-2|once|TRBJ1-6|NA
CASSLKVAVEGNSSPLHF
TGTGCCAGCAGCTTAAAAGTCGCCGTCGAGGGGAACAGCTCACCCCTCCACTTT
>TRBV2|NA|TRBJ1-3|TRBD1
CASSEEGQGALKAGNTIYF
TGTGCCAGCAGTGAAGAAGGACAGGGGGCGCTTAAGGCTGGAAACACCATATATTTT
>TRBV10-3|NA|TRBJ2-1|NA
CAIRGAGNEQFF
TGTGCCATCAGGGGGGCGGGGAATGAGCAGTTCTTC
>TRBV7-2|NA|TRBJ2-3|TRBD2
CASSFPGGSDYTQYF
TGTGCCAGCAGCTTCCCGGGGGGTTCGGATTATACGCAGTATTTT
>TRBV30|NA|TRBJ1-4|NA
CAWSVKGPIHTNEKLFF
TGTGCCTGGAGTGTAAAGGGTCCAATTCATACTAATGAAAAACTGTTTTTT
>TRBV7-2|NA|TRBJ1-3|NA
CASSLTSGNTIYF
TGTGCCAGCAGCTTGACCTCTGGAAACACCATATATTTT
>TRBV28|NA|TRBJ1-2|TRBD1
CASRLTLGDRGSPNYGYTF
TGTGCCAGCAGGCTTACTTTAGGGGACAGGGGATCCCCTAACTATGGCTACACCTTC
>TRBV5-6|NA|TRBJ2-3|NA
CASSLMGGPTDTQYF
TGTGCCAGCAGCTTGATGGGGGGCCCCACAGATACGCAGTATTTT
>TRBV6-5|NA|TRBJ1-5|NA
CASRDSYSNQPQHF
TGTGCCAGCAGGGACAGTTATAGCAATCAGCCCCAGCATTTT